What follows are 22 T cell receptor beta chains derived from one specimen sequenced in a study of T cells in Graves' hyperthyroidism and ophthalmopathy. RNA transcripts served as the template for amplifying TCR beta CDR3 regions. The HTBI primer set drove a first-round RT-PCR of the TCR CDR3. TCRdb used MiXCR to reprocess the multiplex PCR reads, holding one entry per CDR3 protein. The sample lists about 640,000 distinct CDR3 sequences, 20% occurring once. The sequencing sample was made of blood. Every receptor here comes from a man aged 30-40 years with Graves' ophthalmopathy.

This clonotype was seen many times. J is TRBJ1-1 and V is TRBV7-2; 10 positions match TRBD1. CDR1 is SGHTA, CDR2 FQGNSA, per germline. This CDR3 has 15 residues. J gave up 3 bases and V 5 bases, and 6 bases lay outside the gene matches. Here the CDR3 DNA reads TGTGCCAGCAGCCAAACGGGACAGGGGTACACTGAAGCTTTCTTT. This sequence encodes CASSQTGQGYTEAFF.

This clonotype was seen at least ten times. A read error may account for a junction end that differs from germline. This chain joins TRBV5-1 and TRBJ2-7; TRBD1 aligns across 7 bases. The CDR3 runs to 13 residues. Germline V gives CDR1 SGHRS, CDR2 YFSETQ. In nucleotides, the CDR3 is TGTGCCAGCAGCTTGAGACAGGGCTACGAGCAGTACTTC. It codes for CASSLRQGYEQYF.

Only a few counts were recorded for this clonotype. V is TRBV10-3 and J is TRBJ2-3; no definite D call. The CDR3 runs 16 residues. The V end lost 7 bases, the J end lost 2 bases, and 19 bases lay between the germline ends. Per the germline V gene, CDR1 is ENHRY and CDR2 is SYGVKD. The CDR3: CAITSDGPQYTDTQYF. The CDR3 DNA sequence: TGTGCCATCACCTCCGACGGTCCGCAGTACACAGATACGCAGTATTTT.

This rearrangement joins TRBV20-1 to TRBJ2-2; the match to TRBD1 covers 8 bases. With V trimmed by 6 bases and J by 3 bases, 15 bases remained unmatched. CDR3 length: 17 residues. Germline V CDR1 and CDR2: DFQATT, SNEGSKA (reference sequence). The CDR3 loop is CSAGRTGGRTHTGELFF. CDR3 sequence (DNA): TGCAGTGCAGGACGTACAGGGGGGCGGACTCACACCGGGGAGCTGTTTTTT.

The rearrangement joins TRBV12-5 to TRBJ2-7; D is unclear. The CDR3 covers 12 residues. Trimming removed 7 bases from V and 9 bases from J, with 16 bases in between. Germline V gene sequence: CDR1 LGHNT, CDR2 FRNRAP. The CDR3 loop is CASALTPAVQYF. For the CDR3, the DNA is TGTGCTAGTGCCCTCACCCCTGCCGTGCAGTACTTC. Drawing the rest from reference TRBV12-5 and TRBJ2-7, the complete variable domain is DARVTQTPRHKVTEMGQEVTMRCQPILGHNTVFWYRQTMMQGLELLAYFRNRAPLDDSGMPKDRFSAEMPDATLATLKIQPSEPRDSAVYFCASALTPAVQYFGPGTRLTVT.

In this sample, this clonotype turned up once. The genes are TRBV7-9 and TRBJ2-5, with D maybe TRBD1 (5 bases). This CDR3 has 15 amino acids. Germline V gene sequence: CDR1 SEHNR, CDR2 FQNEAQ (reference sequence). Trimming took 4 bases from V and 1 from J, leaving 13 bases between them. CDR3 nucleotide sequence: TGTGCCAGCAGCTCCGGGCTCGACAGCCAAGAGACCCAGTACTTC. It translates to CASSSGLDSQETQYF.

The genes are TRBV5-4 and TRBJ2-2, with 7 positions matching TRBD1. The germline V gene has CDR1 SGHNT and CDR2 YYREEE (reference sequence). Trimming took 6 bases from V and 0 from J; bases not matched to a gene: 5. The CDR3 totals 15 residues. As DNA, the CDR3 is TGTGCCAGCAAAACAGGGACAGCGAACACCGGGGAGCTGTTTTTT. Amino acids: CASKTGTANTGELFF.

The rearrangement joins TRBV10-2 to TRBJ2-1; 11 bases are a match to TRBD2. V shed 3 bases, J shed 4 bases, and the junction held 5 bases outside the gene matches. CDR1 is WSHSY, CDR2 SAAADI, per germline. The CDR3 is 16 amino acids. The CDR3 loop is CASSEVAGGPYNEQFF. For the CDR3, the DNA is TGCGCCAGCAGTGAAGTAGCGGGAGGGCCTTACAATGAGCAGTTCTTC.

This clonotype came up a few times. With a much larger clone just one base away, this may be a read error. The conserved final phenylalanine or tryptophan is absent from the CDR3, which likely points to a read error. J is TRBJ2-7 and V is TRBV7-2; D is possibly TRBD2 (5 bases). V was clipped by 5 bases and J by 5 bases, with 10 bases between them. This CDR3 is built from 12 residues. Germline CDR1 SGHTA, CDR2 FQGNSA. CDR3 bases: TGTGCCAGCAGCCCCGGAGGCGACGAGCAGTACCTC. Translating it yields CASSPGGDEQYL.

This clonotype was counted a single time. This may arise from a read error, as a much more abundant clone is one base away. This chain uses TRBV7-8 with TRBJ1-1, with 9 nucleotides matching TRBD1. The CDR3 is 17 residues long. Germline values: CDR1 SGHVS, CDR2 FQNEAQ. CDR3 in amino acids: CASSLTTGGASDTKAFF. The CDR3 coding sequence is TGTGCCAGCAGCTTAACTACAGGGGGCGCTTCGGACACTAAAGCTTTCTTT.

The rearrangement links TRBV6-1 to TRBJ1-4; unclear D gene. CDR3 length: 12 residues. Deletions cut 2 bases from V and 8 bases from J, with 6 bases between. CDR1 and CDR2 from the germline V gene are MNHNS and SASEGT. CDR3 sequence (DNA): TGTGCCAGCAGTGAATACAGCGAAAAACTGTTTTTT. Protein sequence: CASSEYSEKLFF.

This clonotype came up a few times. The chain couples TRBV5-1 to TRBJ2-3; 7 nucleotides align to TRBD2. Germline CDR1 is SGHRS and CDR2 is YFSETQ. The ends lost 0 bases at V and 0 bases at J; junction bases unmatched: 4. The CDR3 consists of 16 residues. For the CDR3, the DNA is TGCGCCAGCAGCTTGGGTGGGACTACAAGCACAGATACGCAGTATTTT. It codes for CASSLGGTTSTDTQYF.

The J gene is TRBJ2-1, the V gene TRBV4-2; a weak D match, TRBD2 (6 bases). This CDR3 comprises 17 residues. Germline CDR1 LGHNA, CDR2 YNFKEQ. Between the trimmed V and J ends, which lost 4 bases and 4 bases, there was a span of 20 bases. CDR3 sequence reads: CASSPPLATRRYNEQFF. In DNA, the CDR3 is TGTGCCAGCAGCCCTCCCCTAGCGACCAGGCGGTACAATGAGCAGTTCTTC.

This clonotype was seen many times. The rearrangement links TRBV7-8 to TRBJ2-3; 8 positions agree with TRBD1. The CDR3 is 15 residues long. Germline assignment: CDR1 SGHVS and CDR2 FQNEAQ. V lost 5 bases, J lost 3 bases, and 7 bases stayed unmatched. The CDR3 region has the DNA TGTGCCAGCAGCCCCGCGACAGGGGAAACAGATACGCAGTATTTT. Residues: CASSPATGETDTQYF.

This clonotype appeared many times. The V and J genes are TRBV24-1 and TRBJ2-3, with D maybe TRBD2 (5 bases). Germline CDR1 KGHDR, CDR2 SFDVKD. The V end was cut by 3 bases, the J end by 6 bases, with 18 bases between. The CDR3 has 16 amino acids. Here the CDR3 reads CATSDRTRDLGDTQYF. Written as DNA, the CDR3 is TGTGCCACCAGTGATCGAACCCGGGATCTCGGCGATACGCAGTATTTT.

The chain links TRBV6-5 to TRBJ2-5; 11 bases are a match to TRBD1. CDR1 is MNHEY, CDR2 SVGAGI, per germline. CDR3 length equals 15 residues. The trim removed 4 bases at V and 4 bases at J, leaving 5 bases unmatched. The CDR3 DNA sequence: TGTGCCAGCAGTTTGGACAGGGGGCGCGGAGAGACCCAGTACTTC. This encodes CASSLDRGRGETQYF.

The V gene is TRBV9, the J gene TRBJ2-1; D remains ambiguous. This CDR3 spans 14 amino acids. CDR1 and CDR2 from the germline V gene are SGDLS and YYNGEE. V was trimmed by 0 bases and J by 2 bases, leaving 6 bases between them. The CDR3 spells CASSVGMTYNEQFF. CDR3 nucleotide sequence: TGTGCCAGCAGCGTAGGGATGACCTACAATGAGCAGTTCTTC.

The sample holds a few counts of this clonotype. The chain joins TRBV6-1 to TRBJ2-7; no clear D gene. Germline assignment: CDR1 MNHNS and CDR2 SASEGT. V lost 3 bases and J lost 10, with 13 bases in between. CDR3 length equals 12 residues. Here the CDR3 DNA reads TGTGCCAGCAGTGATATATATTGGCGACAGTACTTC. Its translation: CASSDIYWRQYF.

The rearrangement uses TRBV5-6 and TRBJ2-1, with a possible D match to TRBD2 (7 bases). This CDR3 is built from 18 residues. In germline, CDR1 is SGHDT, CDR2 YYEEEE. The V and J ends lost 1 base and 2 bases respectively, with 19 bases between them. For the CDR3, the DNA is TGTGCCAGCAGCTTGTGGGTGGCGGGGGCGGCTCCCTACAATGAGCAGTTCTTC. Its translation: CASSLWVAGAAPYNEQFF.

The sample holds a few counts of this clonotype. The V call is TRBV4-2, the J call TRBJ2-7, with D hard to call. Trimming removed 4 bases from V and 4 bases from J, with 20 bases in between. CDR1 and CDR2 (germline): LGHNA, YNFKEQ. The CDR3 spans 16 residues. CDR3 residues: CASSLRDLPSRYEQYF. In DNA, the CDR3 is TGTGCCAGCAGCCTCCGAGATCTACCCTCCAGATACGAGCAGTACTTC.

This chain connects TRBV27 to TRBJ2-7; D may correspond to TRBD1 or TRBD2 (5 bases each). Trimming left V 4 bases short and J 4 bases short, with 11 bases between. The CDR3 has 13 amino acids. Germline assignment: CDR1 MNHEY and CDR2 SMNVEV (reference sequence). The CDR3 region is CASSWDGGYEQYF. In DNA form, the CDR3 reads TGTGCCAGCAGTTGGGACGGAGGTTACGAGCAGTACTTC.

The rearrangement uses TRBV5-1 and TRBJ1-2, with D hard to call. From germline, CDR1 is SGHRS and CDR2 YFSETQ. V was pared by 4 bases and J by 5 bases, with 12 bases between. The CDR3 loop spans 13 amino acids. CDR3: CASSPLLSYGYTF. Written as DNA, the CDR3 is TGCGCCAGCAGCCCCCTCTTGAGTTATGGCTACACCTTC.